This T cell receptor beta chain was captured in a study of OX40 agonist ivuxolimab in advanced cancers. This clone was counted only a few times. Trimming removed 6 bases from V and 1 base from J, with 13 bases in between. The germline gives CDR1 MNHNY, CDR2 SVGAGI (reference sequence). This CDR3 comprises 15 residues. This table comes from immunoSEQ multiplex PCR, and its TCRdb copy is limited to in-frame clones, with some not included. The sample shows just under 85,000 clones, approximately 84% of them seen only once. The clonotype comes from an adult with an advanced solid tumor such as melanoma, head and neck, liver or kidney cancer. The starting material was CD4+ or CD8+ T cells sorted from blood, obtained in a trial of the OX40 agonist ivuxolimab. The rearrangement links TRBV6-6 to TRBJ1-5; D remains ambiguous. Here the CDR3 reads CASSQVGSSNQPQHF. The DNA for the CDR3 is TGTGCCAGCAGCCAAGTAGGGTCCAGCAATCAGCCCCAGCATTTT.